This entry lists 29 T cell receptor beta chains sequenced from one sample in a study of cytomegalovirus exposure and HLA in healthy donors. Sequencing used immunoSEQ multiplex PCR; TCRdb keeps in-frame clones, though not all of them. The sample includes approximately 180,000 clones, more than 75% of them seen just once. Sequencing was performed on PBMCs. All receptors come from a woman in her 30s in good health and CMV-seronegative.

This rearrangement joins TRBV7-2 to TRBJ1-1; unclear D gene. Germline loops: CDR1 SGHTA, CDR2 FQGNSA. The ends were cut back, 1 base at V and 8 bases at J, with 8 bases in the middle. The CDR3 is 12 residues long. CDR3 sequence (DNA): TGTGCCAGCAGCTTAGATTTCCAGGAAGCTTTCTTT. Translating it yields CASSLDFQEAFF.

This rearrangement joins TRBV4-1 to TRBJ1-1, with D hard to call. There are 14 residues in the CDR3. V was clipped by 1 base and J by 3 bases, with 9 bases between them. CDR1 is MGHRA and CDR2 is YSYEKL in the germline V gene. CDR3 coding DNA: TGCGCCAGCAGCCAAGTCGGGGTCCACACTGAAGCTTTCTTT. Translation: CASSQVGVHTEAFF.

The chain links TRBV4-2 to TRBJ2-3, with D maybe TRBD2 (6 bases). CDR3 length equals 15 residues. Germline V gene sequence: CDR1 LGHNA, CDR2 YNFKEQ. V gave up 0 bases and J gave up 4 bases, with 11 bases separating them. The CDR3 nucleotides read TGTGCCAGCAGCCAAGATACTCCGGGGGCAGATACGCAGTATTTT. This translates into CASSQDTPGADTQYF.

The genes are TRBV5-1 and TRBJ1-1; a weak D match, TRBD1 (5 bases). CDR1 and CDR2 (germline): SGHRS, YFSETQ. V lost 1 base, J lost 1 base, and 11 bases lay in between. The CDR3 sequence is 15 residues long. The CDR3 nucleotides are TGCGCCAGCAGCTTGCGGTGGGGCTCGAACACTGAAGCTTTCTTT. The encoded protein is CASSLRWGSNTEAFF.

The chain uses TRBV5-1 and TRBJ2-7; 9 bases match TRBD2. This CDR3 is 15 amino acids long. Trimming at V came to 0 bases and at J to 5 bases, leaving 6 bases not matched to a gene. Germline V gene data show CDR1 as SGHRS and CDR2 as YFSETQ. CDR3 loop: CASSLGGLALHEQYF. The CDR3 nucleotides read TGCGCCAGCAGCTTGGGGGGACTAGCCCTTCACGAGCAGTACTTC.

The V call is TRBV4-3, the J call TRBJ1-6; 11 nucleotides line up with TRBD1. Germline CDR1 and CDR2: LGHNA and YSLEER. The CDR3 has 17 residues. J lost 9 bases, V lost 1 base, and 8 bases had no gene match. CDR3 bases: TGCGCCAGCAGCCAAGGGGAGGCCGGGACAGGGGGTTCACCCCTCCACTTT. It translates to CASSQGEAGTGGSPLHF.

This clone showed up just once. J is TRBJ2-4 and V is TRBV2; 8 bases agree with TRBD2. J lost 1 base, V lost 10 bases, and 15 bases had no gene match. Germline V gene lookup returns CDR1 SNHLY and CDR2 FYNNEI. This CDR3 is built from 17 residues. CDR3 nucleotide sequence: TGTGCCACCACGGGGAGGGCTAGCGGGCTTGCCAAAAACATTCAGTACTTC. Protein sequence: CATTGRASGLAKNIQYF.

The chain uses TRBV4-1 and TRBJ2-4; TRBD1 matches 8 bases. CDR1 is MGHRA and CDR2 is YSYEKL in the germline V gene. CDR3 length: 15 amino acids. With 4 bases clipped from V and 5 bases from J, the junction kept 7 bases outside the gene matches. CDR3 loop: CASSPLVQGENIQYF. The CDR3 bases are TGCGCCAGCAGCCCACTAGTACAGGGGGAAAACATTCAGTACTTC.

In its sample, this clone was seen a few times. The rearrangement links TRBV5-6 to TRBJ2-3; 11 nucleotides agree with TRBD2. The CDR3 has 15 residues. The J segment lost 1 base and the V segment lost 6 bases, leaving 4 bases of the junction unmatched. The germline V gene encodes CDR1 SGHDT and CDR2 YYEEEE. The CDR3 reads CASIRSGGGTDTQYF. CDR3 bases: TGTGCCAGCATCCGTAGCGGGGGGGGCACAGATACGCAGTATTTT.

The V call is TRBV4-1, the J call TRBJ1-4, with 9 bases lining up with TRBD1. This CDR3 is built from 16 residues. Looked up from germline, CDR1 is MGHRA and CDR2 is YSYEKL. Trimming at V came to 3 bases and at J to 3 bases, leaving 5 bases not matched to a gene. CDR3 amino acids: CASSQGQGKANEKLFF. The CDR3 DNA is TGCGCCAGCAGCCAGGGACAGGGAAAGGCTAATGAAAAACTGTTTTTT.

The rearrangement joins TRBV4-3 to TRBJ1-2; no clear D. The CDR3 runs 16 residues. From germline, CDR1 is LGHNA and CDR2 YSLEER. Trimming took 0 bases from V and 4 from J, leaving 15 bases between them. In DNA form, the CDR3 reads TGCGCCAGCAGCCAAGATTCGGGAGGAGGGCTCTATGGCTACACCTTC. It specifies CASSQDSGGGLYGYTF.

V gene TRBV29-1 combines with J gene TRBJ2-7, with 8 bases lining up with TRBD1. This CDR3 is 13 amino acids long. V was clipped by 6 bases and J by 6 bases; unmatched bases: 10. Germline-derived CDR1 and CDR2 are SQVTM and ANQGSEA. The CDR3 protein is CSVRVDRVGEQYF. CDR3 in DNA: TGCAGCGTGCGCGTGGACAGGGTCGGCGAGCAGTACTTC.

This clone has only a few counts. The gene calls are TRBV18 and TRBJ1-5, with TRBD1 identical over 7 bases. The CDR3 contains 16 residues. Per germline, CDR1 KGHSH and CDR2 LQKENI. After removal of 5 bases from V and 3 bases from J, the junction contained 10 bases not matched to a gene. CDR3 DNA: TGTGCCAGCTCAGACCAACCGGGACAGTCCAATCAGCCCCAGCATTTT. Translation gives CASSDQPGQSNQPQHF.

This chain links TRBV5-4 with TRBJ2-3; 8 bases fit TRBD2. V shed 0 bases and J 4 bases; nucleotides not matched to a gene: 4. The CDR3 runs 15 residues. CDR1 SGHNT and CDR2 YYREEE come from the germline V gene (reference sequence). The CDR3, as DNA: TGTGCCAGCAGCTTGGAGCGGGAGCGAGCAGATACGCAGTATTTT. Its protein product is CASSLERERADTQYF.

This clone was seen a single time. The V gene is TRBV29-1, the J gene TRBJ1-2; TRBD1 is a possible D gene (6 bases). Germline-derived CDR1 and CDR2 are SQVTM and ANQGSEA. The CDR3 spans 14 residues. V was cut by 1 base and J by 8 bases, with 17 bases left in between. The CDR3 is CSVEGPDQGLGYTF. CDR3 in DNA: TGCAGCGTTGAAGGGCCCGATCAGGGGCTGGGCTACACCTTC.

This clone was observed a single time. The rearrangement links TRBV6-1 to TRBJ2-7; D might be TRBD1 (6 bases). Trimming shortened V by 5 bases and J by 2 bases, and 16 bases separated the two germline ends. The CDR3 is 15 residues long. Germline V lookup: CDR1 MNHNS, CDR2 SASEGT. CDR3 protein: CASSPTGSSAYEQYF. CDR3 nucleotide sequence: TGTGCCAGCAGTCCCACAGGGTCCAGCGCCTACGAGCAGTACTTC.

The table lists this clone with a count of one. This chain uses TRBV19 with TRBJ1-1; D unresolved. The V end lost 8 bases, the J end lost 1 base, and 11 bases lay between the germline ends. This CDR3 has 13 amino acids. CDR1 LNHDA and CDR2 SQIVND come from the germline V gene (reference sequence). In DNA form, the CDR3 reads TGTGCCAGTTCTGCAGGAGGGAACACTGAAGCTTTCTTT. Amino acids: CASSAGGNTEAFF. The variable domain in full, completed from reference TRBV19 and TRBJ1-1, reads DGGITQSPKYLFRKEGQNVTLSCEQNLNHDAMYWYRQDPGQGLRLIYYSQIVNDFQKGDIAEGYSVSREKKESFPLTVTSAQKNPTAFYLCASSAGGNTEAFFGQGTRLTVV.

The chain carries TRBV4-2 and TRBJ2-3; TRBD2 matches at 10 bases. CDR3 length: 16 amino acids. CDR1 and CDR2 (germline): LGHNA, YNFKEQ. V lost 1 base to trimming and J lost 2 bases; unmatched junction nucleotides: 3. The CDR3 DNA sequence: TGTGCCAGCAGCCAAGTTAGCGGGGGGAACACAGATACGCAGTATTTT. Its translation: CASSQVSGGNTDTQYF.

V and J are TRBV23-1 and TRBJ1-1; unclear D gene. TRBV23-1 is assigned to the ORF class and has an uncertain function. The CDR3 runs 12 residues. V lost 6 bases and J 11 bases, leaving 16 bases between the germline ends. CDR3 loop: CASRGRGKDAFF. In nucleotides, the CDR3 is TGCGCCAGCAGAGGGCGGGGTAAGGACGCTTTCTTT.

CDR3 coding DNA: TGTGCCAGCAGCACCCGGACAGGTAGGGCGGTGGGGACCTACGAGCAGTACTTC. Translating it yields CASSTRTGRAVGTYEQYF. The genes are TRBV11-2 and TRBJ2-7; 7 bases are a match to TRBD1. Per germline, CDR1 SGHAT and CDR2 FQNNGV. This CDR3 spans 18 amino acids. V trimming: 5 bases; J trimming: 2 bases; junction bases outside the gene matches: 18.

This clone was recorded once. The CDR3 DNA is TGTGCCAGCAGCTTAGCGGAGACTTACTCCGGGGAGCTGTTTTTT. The encoded protein is CASSLAETYSGELFF. The V and J genes are TRBV7-9 and TRBJ2-2; D unclear. The CDR3 covers 15 residues. Germline CDR1 reads SEHNR; CDR2 reads FQNEAQ (reference sequence). Trimming cost V 0 bases and J 6 bases, with 11 bases left between them.

This chain joins TRBV14 and TRBJ2-3, with 7 bases identical to TRBD1. This CDR3 region has 14 residues. Germline V CDR1 and CDR2: SGHDN, FVKESK. The junction had 7 bases not matched to a gene; V was cut back by 7 bases and J by 3 bases. The CDR3 nucleotides are TGTGCCAGCAACGTAGGGGGCCGTACAGATACGCAGTATTTT. Translation: CASNVGGRTDTQYF.

CDR3 region: CASSPVQGRQEKLFF. For the CDR3, the DNA is TGTGCCAGCAGCCCCGTACAGGGTCGCCAGGAAAAACTGTTTTTT. The V gene is TRBV7-9, the J gene TRBJ1-4; weak D call: TRBD1 (6 bases). This CDR3 spans 15 amino acids. Trimming removed 5 bases from V and 8 bases from J, with 18 bases in between. Germline CDR1 reads SEHNR; CDR2 reads FQNEAQ (reference sequence).

J is TRBJ2-2 and V is TRBV2, with D perhaps TRBD1 (6 bases). The germline CDR1 and CDR2 sequences are SNHLY and FYNNEI. There are 17 residues in the CDR3. Trimming removed 0 bases at V and 0 bases at J, with 11 bases between. The CDR3, as DNA: TGTGCCAGCAGTGAAGCGCTTCAGGGGACGAACACCGGGGAGCTGTTTTTT. It is translated as CASSEALQGTNTGELFF.

The chain's CDR3 is CASSIGPRGREAKNIQYF. In nucleotides, the CDR3 is TGTGCCAGTAGTATAGGCCCCAGGGGCAGGGAGGCCAAAAACATTCAGTACTTC. The rearrangement links TRBV19 to TRBJ2-4; D perhaps matches TRBD1 (6 bases). The V gene's germline CDR1 is LNHDA and CDR2 SQIVND (reference sequence). Between the trimmed V and J ends, which lost 1 base and 1 base, there was a span of 17 bases. The CDR3 has 18 residues.

The CDR3 bases are TGCGCCAGCAGCTTGGGACGGGACAGCCCCATAGGAAACTATGGCTACACCTTC. Protein product: CASSLGRDSPIGNYGYTF. The chain uses TRBV5-1 and TRBJ1-2, with 7 bases aligning to TRBD1. The CDR3 extends over 18 amino acids. Looked up from germline, CDR1 is SGHRS and CDR2 is YFSETQ. With V trimmed by 0 bases and J by 2 bases, 13 bases remained unmatched.

Only one count was recorded for this clone. V and J are TRBV5-4 and TRBJ2-7; D perhaps matches TRBD1 (5 bases). Between the trimmed V and J ends, which lost 4 bases and 3 bases, there was a span of 11 bases. The V gene's germline CDR1 is SGHNT and CDR2 YYREEE (reference sequence). The CDR3 spans 13 residues. Here the CDR3 DNA reads TGTGCCAGCAGCGACAGACATTTCTACGAGCAGTACTTC. Translated: CASSDRHFYEQYF.

V gene TRBV7-8 combines with J gene TRBJ1-1; a possible D gene is TRBD1 (5 bases). The length of the CDR3 is 11 residues. Trimming took 3 bases from V and 8 from J, leaving 7 bases between them. Germline loops: CDR1 SGHVS, CDR2 FQNEAQ. This CDR3 is CASSFGAEAFF. For the CDR3, the DNA is TGTGCCAGCAGCTTTGGGGCAGAAGCTTTCTTT.

By sample share, this clone is medium-sized (0.01 to 0.1%). The chain links TRBV5-1 to TRBJ2-7; 12 positions match TRBD2. From germline, CDR1 is SGHRS and CDR2 YFSETQ. CDR3 length: 16 residues. J gave up 2 bases and V 4 bases, and 7 bases lay outside the gene matches. CDR3 protein: CASSPGTSGLAYEQYF. In nucleotides, the CDR3 is TGCGCCAGCAGCCCCGGGACTAGCGGGCTAGCCTACGAGCAGTACTTC.